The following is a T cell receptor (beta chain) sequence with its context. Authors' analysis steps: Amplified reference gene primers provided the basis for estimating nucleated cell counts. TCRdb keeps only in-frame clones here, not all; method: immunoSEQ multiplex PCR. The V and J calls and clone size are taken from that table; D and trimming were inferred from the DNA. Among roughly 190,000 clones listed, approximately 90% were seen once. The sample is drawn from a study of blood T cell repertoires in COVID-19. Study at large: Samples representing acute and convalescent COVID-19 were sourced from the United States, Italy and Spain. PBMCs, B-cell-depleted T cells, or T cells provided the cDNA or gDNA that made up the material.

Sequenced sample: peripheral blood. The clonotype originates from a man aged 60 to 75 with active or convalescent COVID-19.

The chain's CDR3 is CASSDGGTEAFF. CDR3 nucleotide sequence: TGTGCCAGCAGCGACGGGGGGACTGAAGCTTTCTTT. This chain uses TRBV6-6 with TRBJ1-1; D might be TRBD1 (5 bases). CDR1 MNHNY and CDR2 SVGAGI come from the germline V gene (reference sequence). V was pared by 6 bases and J by 5 bases, with 10 bases between. The CDR3 covers 12 residues.